A selection of T cell receptor beta chains follows, all from one sample in a study of cytomegalovirus exposure and HLA in healthy donors. Assay: immunoSEQ multiplex PCR; the TCRdb copy retains only in-frame clones and omits some. The sample comprises about 170,000 clones, 75% to 85% of which are singletons, and 0.7% to 0.8% rests with the top ten. Sequenced input: PBMCs. The origin of the receptors is a female donor in good health and CMV-seronegative. Both conserved end residues are part of each CDR3. A D gene is named only where the DNA matches it firmly. Rows may omit the clone size; those that give it use once, few, many or a size class.

DNA: TGCGCCAGCAGAACCGGGACTAACTCCTACAATGAGCAGTTCTTC
CDR3: CASRTGTNSYNEQFF
V: TRBV5-1
J: TRBJ2-1
size: once
D: TRBD2

DNA: TGTGCCAGCAGCTTGGGGGGGGTTTCGGGCACAGATACGCAGTATTTT
CDR3: CASSLGGVSGTDTQYF
V: TRBV11-3
J: TRBJ2-3
size: few
D: TRBD2

DNA: TGTGCCAGCAGCTCAGGGGGCGCGGAAGGATCCTACGAGCAGTACTTC
CDR3: CASSSGGAEGSYEQYF
V: TRBV28
J: TRBJ2-7
size: .
D: TRBD1

DNA: TGTGCCACCAGCAGAGTGCTGGGACTAGCGATAACGGGGAACACCGGGGAGCTGTTTTTT
CDR3: CATSRVLGLAITGNTGELFF
V: TRBV15
J: TRBJ2-2
size: .
D: TRBD2

DNA: TGTGCCAGCCGGGGTACCTACGAGCAGTACTTC
CDR3: CASRGTYEQYF
V: TRBV6-5
J: TRBJ2-7
size: .
D: .

DNA: TGTGCCAGCAGTCGGGGGGGTTATGGGCCCGGGACAGTAAACAATGAGCAGTTCTTC
CDR3: CASSRGGYGPGTVNNEQFF
V: TRBV27
J: TRBJ2-1
size: .
D: .

DNA: TGCGCCAGCAGCCAAGATGTGGCGGAGAACACCGGGGAGCTGTTTTTT
CDR3: CASSQDVAENTGELFF
V: TRBV4-1
J: TRBJ2-2
size: .
D: .

DNA: TGTGCCAGCAGCTTATCTAGTAGGGGATACGAGCAGTACTTC
CDR3: CASSLSSRGYEQYF
V: TRBV7-9
J: TRBJ2-7
size: .
D: .

DNA: TGTGCCAGCAGCTTGAAGGGAGGCAGGGCCTCCTCTGGAAACACCATATATTTT
CDR3: CASSLKGGRASSGNTIYF
V: TRBV5-6
J: TRBJ1-3
size: few
D: .

DNA: TGTGCCAGCAGCTTAGGGTTTGAGGAATACTCCTACGAGCAGTACTTC
CDR3: CASSLGFEEYSYEQYF
V: TRBV11-2
J: TRBJ2-7
size: .
D: .

DNA: TGTGCCAGCAGCTTAAATTGGGCAGGGGGCGGTGAGCAGTTCTTC
CDR3: CASSLNWAGGGEQFF
V: TRBV7-3
J: TRBJ2-1
size: .
D: TRBD1

DNA: TGTGCCAGCAGCATGACTAGCGGGAGATTCTACGAGCAGTACTTC
CDR3: CASSMTSGRFYEQYF
V: TRBV7-2
J: TRBJ2-7
size: .
D: TRBD2

DNA: TGTGCCAGCAGCCCCGGTGGATCCAAAAACAGTCAGTACTTC
CDR3: CASSPGGSKNSQYF
V: TRBV7-2
J: TRBJ2-4
size: .
D: .

DNA: TGTGCCAGCAGTGAAGTTCTAGTAACTAGCGGTCCCTACGAACAGTACTTC
CDR3: CASSEVLVTSGPYEQYF
V: TRBV6-1
J: TRBJ2-7
size: .
D: TRBD2

DNA: TGTGCCAGCAGCTTGGGCGGACGGGGGGGGGAGACCCAGTACTTC
CDR3: CASSLGGRGGETQYF
V: TRBV5-4
J: TRBJ2-5
size: .
D: TRBD2

DNA: TGCAGCGTTGTAAAAGACAGGGGCTACGAGCAGTACTTC
CDR3: CSVVKDRGYEQYF
V: TRBV29-1
J: TRBJ2-7
size: .
D: TRBD1

DNA: TGTGCCAGCAGCTTTACGGGGACTAGCGGGAGTTACGAGCAGTACTTC
CDR3: CASSFTGTSGSYEQYF
V: TRBV7-2
J: TRBJ2-7
size: .
D: TRBD2

DNA: TGTGCCAGCAGGACGACTGAGCAATATGGCTACACCTTC
CDR3: CASRTTEQYGYTF
V: TRBV28
J: TRBJ1-2
size: .
D: .

DNA: TGCGCCAGCAGCCAAGAGCATACAGGGAGCCTCTCTGGGGCCAACGTCCTGACTTTC
CDR3: CASSQEHTGSLSGANVLTF
V: TRBV4-3
J: TRBJ2-6
size: .
D: .

DNA: TGTGCCAGCTCACTCGGTTCGGGGACTGAAGCTTTCTTT
CDR3: CASSLGSGTEAFF
V: TRBV18
J: TRBJ1-1
size: once
D: .

DNA: TGTGCCAGCAGCCAAGAGGGGCAAGCTTTCTTT
CDR3: CASSQEGQAFF
V: TRBV4-2
J: TRBJ1-1
size: .
D: .

DNA: TGTGCCAGCAGTTTTACCAGGGCTCATACGCAGTATTTT
CDR3: CASSFTRAHTQYF
V: TRBV7-2
J: TRBJ2-3
size: .
D: .

DNA: TGTGCCAGCAGCCTCGGGACAGACACAGATACGCAGTATTTT
CDR3: CASSLGTDTDTQYF
V: TRBV7-3
J: TRBJ2-3
size: many
D: TRBD1

DNA: TGTGCCTGTTTCCTCCCCTCCAATGAGCAGTTCTTC
CDR3: CACFLPSNEQFF
V: TRBV30
J: TRBJ2-1
size: few
D: .

DNA: TGTGCCAGCGGGGAACAGGGTTACTACGAGCAGTACTTC
CDR3: CASGEQGYYEQYF
V: TRBV6-6
J: TRBJ2-7
size: few
D: .

DNA: TGTGCCATCAGTGATGGGGCAGGGCGAGACTACGAGCAGTACTTC
CDR3: CAISDGAGRDYEQYF
V: TRBV10-3
J: TRBJ2-7
size: .
D: .

DNA: TGTGCCAGCAGCCAAGACAGGGGCAGGACCGGGGAGCTGTTTTTT
CDR3: CASSQDRGRTGELFF
V: TRBV4-2
J: TRBJ2-2
size: few
D: .

DNA: TGTGCCAGCAGGATGGTGGGAGGACTAAACTACGAGCAGTACTTC
CDR3: CASRMVGGLNYEQYF
V: TRBV28
J: TRBJ2-7
size: .
D: .

DNA: TGCGCCAGCAGCTTTGGAGGGAGTAATGAAAAACTGTTTTTT
CDR3: CASSFGGSNEKLFF
V: TRBV5-1
J: TRBJ1-4
size: few
D: .

DNA: TGCGCCAGCAGCTTGGGGACAGGGAGCATGGACACTGAAGCTTTCTTT
CDR3: CASSLGTGSMDTEAFF
V: TRBV5-1
J: TRBJ1-1
size: .
D: TRBD1

DNA: TGTGCCAGCTCGGGAGGGATCGGACAGCCCCAGCATTTT
CDR3: CASSGGIGQPQHF
V: TRBV9
J: TRBJ1-5
size: .
D: .

DNA: TGTGCCATCAGTAACTCCCAAGTTGTCAATCAGCCCCAGCATTTT
CDR3: CAISNSQVVNQPQHF
V: TRBV10-3
J: TRBJ1-5
size: .
D: .

DNA: TGTGCCAGCTCCAAACCCGAGACTAGCGGGGGCCCAGATACGCAGTATTTT
CDR3: CASSKPETSGGPDTQYF
V: TRBV7-9
J: TRBJ2-3
size: .
D: TRBD2

DNA: TGTGCCAGCAGCGTACAGGCAGTCTCTGAAGCTTTCTTT
CDR3: CASSVQAVSEAFF
V: TRBV9
J: TRBJ1-1
size: .
D: .

DNA: TGTGCCAGCAGCTTATACGGGGGGGAGGAGACCCAGTACTTC
CDR3: CASSLYGGEETQYF
V: TRBV7-9
J: TRBJ2-5
size: .
D: TRBD2

DNA: TGTGCCACCGAGGGACAGCTCCCTAACTATGGCTACACCTTC
CDR3: CATEGQLPNYGYTF
V: TRBV28
J: TRBJ1-2
size: once
D: TRBD1

DNA: TGTGCCAGCAGTTTGTCCAGGACAGGGCACGGAAACACCATATATTTT
CDR3: CASSLSRTGHGNTIYF
V: TRBV6-5
J: TRBJ1-3
size: few
D: TRBD1

DNA: TGTGCCAGCTCAGCGCCGGGACAGCTACTCAATCAGCCCCAGCATTTT
CDR3: CASSAPGQLLNQPQHF
V: TRBV18
J: TRBJ1-5
size: .
D: TRBD1

DNA: TGTGCCAGCAGCCCCGGGACAGCCTACGAGCAGTACTTC
CDR3: CASSPGTAYEQYF
V: TRBV11-2
J: TRBJ2-7
size: .
D: TRBD1

DNA: TGTGCCAGCTCAGGGACAGGGTACAATGAGCAGTTCTTC
CDR3: CASSGTGYNEQFF
V: TRBV7-9
J: TRBJ2-1
size: .
D: TRBD1

DNA: TGTGCCAGCAGCCAGGGACAGGGTGATGAAAAACTGTTTTTT
CDR3: CASSQGQGDEKLFF
V: TRBV6-6
J: TRBJ1-4
size: .
D: TRBD1

DNA: TGTGCCAGCAGTGATTCTACGTACTCTGGAAACACCATATATTTT
CDR3: CASSDSTYSGNTIYF
V: TRBV2
J: TRBJ1-3
size: .
D: .

DNA: TGTGCCATCAGTGAACAGGGTGTAGGGGGCCCTTCGCCCCTCCACTTT
CDR3: CAISEQGVGGPSPLHF
V: TRBV10-3
J: TRBJ1-6
size: .
D: TRBD1

DNA: TGTGCCAGCAGCCCGGGACAGGCCACAGATACGCAGTATTTT
CDR3: CASSPGQATDTQYF
V: TRBV7-9
J: TRBJ2-3
size: .
D: TRBD1

DNA: TGCGCCAGCTGGTGGGGACTAGCGGGAGAGGCGCAGTACTTC
CDR3: CASWWGLAGEAQYF
V: TRBV10-2
J: TRBJ2-7
size: .
D: TRBD2

DNA: TGTGCCAGCAGCTTAGCCGGACAGACTAATGAAAAACTGTTTTTT
CDR3: CASSLAGQTNEKLFF
V: TRBV11-2
J: TRBJ1-4
size: .
D: .

DNA: TGTGCCAGCAGTTTATCGCCACTGGGCATGAACACTGAAGCTTTCTTT
CDR3: CASSLSPLGMNTEAFF
V: TRBV27
J: TRBJ1-1
size: .
D: .

DNA: TGTGCCAGCAGCTGGGGGAAGGGGGCTCAGCCCCAGCATTTT
CDR3: CASSWGKGAQPQHF
V: TRBV5-5
J: TRBJ1-5
size: .
D: TRBD1